One and the same sample provided the 23 T cell receptor beta chains below, sequenced in a study of control samples from healthy donors and cancer patients. Repertoires were generated with immunoSEQ multiplex PCR, while TCRdb's copy carries only in-frame clones and drops some. The sample has over 75,000 clones, approximately 82% seen once; the top ten hold roughly 2%. Source material: blood. The receptors originated from a man in his 60s in good health.

The chain carries TRBV6-5 and TRBJ2-6; D unresolved. V lost 6 bases to trimming and J lost 2 bases, with 5 bases between them. The CDR3 loop spans 13 amino acids. From germline, CDR1 is MNHEY and CDR2 SVGAGI. CDR3 sequence: CASRDPGANVLTF. Here the CDR3 DNA reads TGTGCCAGCAGGGACCCTGGGGCCAACGTCCTGACTTTC.

The V gene is TRBV20-1, the J gene TRBJ2-3; the D call may be TRBD1 or TRBD2 (6 bases each). Germline V CDR1 and CDR2: DFQATT, SNEGSKA (reference sequence). The CDR3 is 16 amino acids. V lost 3 bases and J lost 2, with 18 bases in between. The CDR3 nucleotides read TGCAGTGCTAGTGGGGGGCAGGTCGATTACACAGATACGCAGTATTTT. Its translation: CSASGGQVDYTDTQYF.

The chain carries TRBV20-1 and TRBJ1-5; D is uncertain. Germline V CDR1 and CDR2: DFQATT, SNEGSKA (reference sequence). There are 11 residues in the CDR3. V lost 5 bases to trimming and J lost 9 bases, with 11 bases between them. CDR3 amino acids: CSAEIRGPQHF. CDR3 nucleotides: TGCAGTGCTGAAATTCGGGGGCCCCAGCATTTT.

This clone showed up just a few times. V usage is TRBV7-9 and J usage is TRBJ1-1; no clear D gene. V was clipped by 5 bases and J by 0 bases, with 10 bases between them. Germline CDR1 reads SEHNR; CDR2 reads FQNEAQ (reference sequence). There are 14 residues in the CDR3. The CDR3 DNA is TGTGCCAGCAGCCTAAGTCGCCTGAACACTGAAGCTTTCTTT. Its protein product is CASSLSRLNTEAFF.

This chain uses TRBV2 with TRBJ2-5; no firm D call. Between the trimmed V and J ends, which lost 3 bases and 0 bases, there was a span of 8 bases. CDR1 is SNHLY and CDR2 is FYNNEI in the germline V gene. CDR3 length: 14 residues. The DNA of the CDR3 is TGTGCCAGCAGTGAGTCTACGTACCAAGAGACCCAGTACTTC. Its protein is CASSESTYQETQYF.

The V gene is TRBV5-6, the J gene TRBJ2-4; 7 bases align to TRBD2. Per germline, CDR1 SGHDT and CDR2 YYEEEE. V was pared by 3 bases and J by 3 bases, with 15 bases of the junction left unmatched. The CDR3 extends over 18 amino acids. CDR3 in amino acids: CASSSSATSPADKNIQYF. For the CDR3, the DNA is TGTGCCAGCAGCTCGAGTGCGACTAGCCCTGCCGACAAAAACATTCAGTACTTC.

V and J are TRBV28 and TRBJ1-1; D is perhaps TRBD1 (5 bases). Per the germline V gene, CDR1 is MDHEN and CDR2 is SYDVKM. Trimming pared 2 bases from V and 0 bases from J, leaving 10 bases between. The CDR3 loop spans 15 amino acids. The chain's CDR3 is CASSLGRGMNTEAFF. CDR3 DNA sequence: TGTGCCAGCAGTTTAGGGAGGGGAATGAACACTGAAGCTTTCTTT.

This sequence joins TRBV6-5 and TRBJ2-7; TRBD2 matches at 10 bases. This CDR3 is 15 amino acids long. V lost 6 bases and J lost 5; bases outside the gene matches: 10. The germline gives CDR1 MNHEY, CDR2 SVGAGI. The CDR3 sequence is CASRISSGSPNEQYF. The CDR3 region has the DNA TGTGCCAGCAGGATCTCTAGCGGGAGCCCCAACGAGCAGTACTTC.

CDR3 DNA: TGTGCCAGCTCACCAAGAGGACAGGGGGTTACTGAAGCTTTCTTT. It specifies CASSPRGQGVTEAFF. The V and J genes are TRBV18 and TRBJ1-1; 10 bases are a match to TRBD1. Germline-derived CDR1 and CDR2 are KGHSH and LQKENI. Trimming removed 2 bases from V and 5 bases from J; junction bases left unmatched: 5. CDR3 length: 15 residues.

The rearrangement joins TRBV12-3 or TRBV12-4 to TRBJ1-5; the D is unclear. V gave up 7 bases and J gave up 6 bases, with 13 bases separating them. The CDR3 sequence is 13 residues long. CDR3: CASTVRAGQPQHF. The CDR3 nucleotides are TGTGCCAGCACCGTCCGTGCGGGTCAGCCCCAGCATTTT.

The chain links TRBV18 to TRBJ2-1, with TRBD1 matching 10 bases. V shed 6 bases and J 3 bases; nucleotides not matched to a gene: 5. The CDR3 consists of 15 residues. Germline CDR1 KGHSH, CDR2 LQKENI. CDR3 sequence reads: CASSRGDRGYNEQFF. The CDR3 DNA is TGTGCCAGCTCCAGAGGGGACAGGGGCTACAATGAGCAGTTCTTC.

This clone was seen more than once but under ten times. This rearrangement joins TRBV6-5 to TRBJ1-6; D remains ambiguous. There are 12 residues in the CDR3. Germline assignment: CDR1 MNHEY and CDR2 SVGAGI. V lost 2 bases and J lost 9, with 5 bases in between. The CDR3 here is CASSYGGSPLHF. DNA for the CDR3: TGTGCCAGCAGTTACGGCGGTTCACCCCTCCACTTT.

The CDR3 reads CASGEKIGRESPLHF. CDR3 DNA sequence: TGTGCCAGTGGCGAGAAAATTGGTAGGGAATCACCCCTCCACTTT. This sequence joins TRBV19 and TRBJ1-6; D is uncertain. The CDR3 length is 15 residues. Germline V lookup: CDR1 LNHDA, CDR2 SQIVND (reference sequence). Deletions cut 8 bases from V and 10 bases from J, with 21 bases between.

The chain is built from TRBV6-5 and TRBJ1-2; no reliable D call. Per the germline V gene, CDR1 is MNHEY and CDR2 is SVGAGI. The V and J ends lost 5 bases and 4 bases respectively, with 11 bases between them. The CDR3 length is 13 residues. The CDR3 region has the DNA TGTGCCAGCAGTCTAATGGAGTCCTATGGCTACACCTTC. Amino acids: CASSLMESYGYTF.

This clone occurred a few times. The CDR3 coding sequence is TGTGCCAGCAGTGAAACGGGGACTGAAGCTTTCTTT. Protein sequence: CASSETGTEAFF. This chain links TRBV28 with TRBJ1-1; no clear D gene. The CDR3 spans 12 residues. V lost 5 bases and J 5 bases, leaving 9 bases between the germline ends. Germline V lookup: CDR1 MDHEN, CDR2 SYDVKM. Looking up the rest from reference TRBV28 and TRBJ1-1 gives the full variable domain: DVKVTQSSRYLVKRTGEKVFLECVQDMDHENMFWYRQDPGLGLRLIYFSYDVKMKEKGDIPEGYSVSREKKERFSLILESASTNQTSMYLCASSETGTEAFFGQGTRLTVV.

The V and J genes are TRBV28 and TRBJ1-5; no clear D gene. V was clipped by 6 bases and J by 0 bases, with 9 bases between them. CDR3 length: 14 residues. Germline V gene lookup returns CDR1 MDHEN and CDR2 SYDVKM. As DNA, the CDR3 is TGTGCCAGCAGCCCGGTCTATAGCAATCAGCCCCAGCATTTT. Its protein product is CASSPVYSNQPQHF.

V gene TRBV10-1 combines with J gene TRBJ2-1; 9 bases align to TRBD1. Germline lookup yields CDR1 WNHNN and CDR2 SYGVQD (reference sequence). J gave up 9 bases and V 5 bases, and 5 bases lay outside the gene matches. This CDR3 region has 13 residues. CDR3 bases: TGCGCCAGCAGTAGGGACAGGGCGGGTGAGCAGTTCTTC. This codes for CASSRDRAGEQFF.

The chain links TRBV28 to TRBJ2-5, with no clear D. CDR1 is MDHEN and CDR2 is SYDVKM in the germline V gene. V was trimmed by 2 bases and J by 3 bases, leaving 7 bases between them. The CDR3 is made up of 13 amino acids. CDR3 coding DNA: TGTGCCAGCAGTTTAGTGGTAGAAGAGACCCAGTACTTC. This sequence encodes CASSLVVEETQYF.

The chain couples TRBV21-1 to TRBJ2-7; no check of the table's D call, TRBD1, against the DNA was made. TRBV21-1 is marked as a pseudogene. This CDR3 comprises 17 residues. CDR3 loop: CASSSFCPRQGAYEQYF. The CDR3 DNA reads TGTGCCAGCAGCAGCTTTTGCCCCAGACAGGGGGCCTACGAGCAGTACTTC.

This clone was seen once. The chain uses TRBV6-5 and TRBJ2-3, with 12 nucleotides matching TRBD2. V gave up 5 bases and J gave up 2 bases; unmatched junction bases: 2. Germline lookup yields CDR1 MNHEY and CDR2 SVGAGI. The CDR3 extends over 15 amino acids. This CDR3 reads CASSRLAGVTDTQYF. The CDR3, as DNA: TGTGCCAGCAGTAGACTAGCGGGGGTCACAGATACGCAGTATTTT.

The genes are TRBV9 and TRBJ2-1, with 7 positions matching TRBD2. V was pared by 3 bases and J by 7 bases, with 10 bases of the junction left unmatched. The CDR3 has 15 residues. CDR1 and CDR2 (germline): SGDLS, YYNGEE. The CDR3 sequence: CASSGWGGLGNEQFF. In DNA, the CDR3 is TGTGCCAGCAGCGGATGGGGGGGTCTGGGGAATGAGCAGTTCTTC.

This clone was observed a handful of times. This chain links TRBV6-5 with TRBJ2-1; no definite D call. V was pared by 6 bases and J by 5 bases, with 5 bases between. Germline CDR1 is MNHEY and CDR2 is SVGAGI. The CDR3 is made up of 11 amino acids. The DNA for the CDR3 is TGTGCCAGCAGATCAAACAATGAGCAGTTCTTC. This codes for CASRSNNEQFF.

This clone counts as medium-sized. This rearrangement joins TRBV5-1 to TRBJ2-2; 13 nucleotides agree with TRBD2. The junction had 6 bases not matched to a gene; V was cut back by 4 bases and J by 0 bases. From germline, CDR1 is SGHRS and CDR2 YFSETQ. The CDR3 has 18 residues. The CDR3 loop is CASSILAGGPTNTGELFF. The CDR3 coding sequence is TGCGCCAGCAGCATACTAGCGGGAGGGCCAACGAACACCGGGGAGCTGTTTTTT.